This T cell receptor beta chain was identified during a study of control samples from healthy donors and cancer patients. The table came from immunoSEQ multiplex PCR; TCRdb's copy has only in-frame clones and leaves some out. The sample shows around 250,000 clones, more than 65% of them seen only once. V lost 3 bases, J lost 6 bases, and 5 bases stayed unmatched. The CDR3 consists of 14 residues. Germline V gene data show CDR1 as SNHLY and CDR2 as FYNNEI. The chain couples TRBV2 to TRBJ2-1, with 7 bases aligning to TRBD1. Sequencing input: PBMCs. This TCR was sampled from a woman aged 55-70 years with lung cancer. The CDR3 bases are TGTGCCAGCAGTGAGACAGGGAGAGGCAATGAGCAGTTCTTC. This translates into CASSETGRGNEQFF.